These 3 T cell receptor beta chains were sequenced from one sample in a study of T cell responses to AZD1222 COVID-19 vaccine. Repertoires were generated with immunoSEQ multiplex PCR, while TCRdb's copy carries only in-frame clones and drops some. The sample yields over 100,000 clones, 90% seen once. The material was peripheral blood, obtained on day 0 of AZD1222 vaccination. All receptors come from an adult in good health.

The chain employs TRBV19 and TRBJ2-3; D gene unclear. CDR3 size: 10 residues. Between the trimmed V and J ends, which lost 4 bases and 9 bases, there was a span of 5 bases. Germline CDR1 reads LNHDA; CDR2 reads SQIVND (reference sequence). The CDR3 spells CASSSGTQYF. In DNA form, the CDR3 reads TGTGCCAGTAGTAGTGGCACGCAGTATTTT.

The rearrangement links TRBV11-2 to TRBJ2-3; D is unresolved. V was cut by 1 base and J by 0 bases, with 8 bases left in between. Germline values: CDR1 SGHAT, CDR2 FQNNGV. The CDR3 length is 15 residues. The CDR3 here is CASSLVGVSTDTQYF. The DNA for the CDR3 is TGTGCCAGCAGCTTAGTTGGGGTGAGCACAGATACGCAGTATTTT.

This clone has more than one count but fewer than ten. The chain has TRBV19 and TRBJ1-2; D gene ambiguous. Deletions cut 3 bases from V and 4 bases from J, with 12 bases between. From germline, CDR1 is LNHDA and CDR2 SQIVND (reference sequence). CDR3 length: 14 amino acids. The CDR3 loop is CASSMSAIPYGYTF. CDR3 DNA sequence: TGTGCCAGTAGTATGTCCGCAATCCCCTATGGCTACACCTTC.